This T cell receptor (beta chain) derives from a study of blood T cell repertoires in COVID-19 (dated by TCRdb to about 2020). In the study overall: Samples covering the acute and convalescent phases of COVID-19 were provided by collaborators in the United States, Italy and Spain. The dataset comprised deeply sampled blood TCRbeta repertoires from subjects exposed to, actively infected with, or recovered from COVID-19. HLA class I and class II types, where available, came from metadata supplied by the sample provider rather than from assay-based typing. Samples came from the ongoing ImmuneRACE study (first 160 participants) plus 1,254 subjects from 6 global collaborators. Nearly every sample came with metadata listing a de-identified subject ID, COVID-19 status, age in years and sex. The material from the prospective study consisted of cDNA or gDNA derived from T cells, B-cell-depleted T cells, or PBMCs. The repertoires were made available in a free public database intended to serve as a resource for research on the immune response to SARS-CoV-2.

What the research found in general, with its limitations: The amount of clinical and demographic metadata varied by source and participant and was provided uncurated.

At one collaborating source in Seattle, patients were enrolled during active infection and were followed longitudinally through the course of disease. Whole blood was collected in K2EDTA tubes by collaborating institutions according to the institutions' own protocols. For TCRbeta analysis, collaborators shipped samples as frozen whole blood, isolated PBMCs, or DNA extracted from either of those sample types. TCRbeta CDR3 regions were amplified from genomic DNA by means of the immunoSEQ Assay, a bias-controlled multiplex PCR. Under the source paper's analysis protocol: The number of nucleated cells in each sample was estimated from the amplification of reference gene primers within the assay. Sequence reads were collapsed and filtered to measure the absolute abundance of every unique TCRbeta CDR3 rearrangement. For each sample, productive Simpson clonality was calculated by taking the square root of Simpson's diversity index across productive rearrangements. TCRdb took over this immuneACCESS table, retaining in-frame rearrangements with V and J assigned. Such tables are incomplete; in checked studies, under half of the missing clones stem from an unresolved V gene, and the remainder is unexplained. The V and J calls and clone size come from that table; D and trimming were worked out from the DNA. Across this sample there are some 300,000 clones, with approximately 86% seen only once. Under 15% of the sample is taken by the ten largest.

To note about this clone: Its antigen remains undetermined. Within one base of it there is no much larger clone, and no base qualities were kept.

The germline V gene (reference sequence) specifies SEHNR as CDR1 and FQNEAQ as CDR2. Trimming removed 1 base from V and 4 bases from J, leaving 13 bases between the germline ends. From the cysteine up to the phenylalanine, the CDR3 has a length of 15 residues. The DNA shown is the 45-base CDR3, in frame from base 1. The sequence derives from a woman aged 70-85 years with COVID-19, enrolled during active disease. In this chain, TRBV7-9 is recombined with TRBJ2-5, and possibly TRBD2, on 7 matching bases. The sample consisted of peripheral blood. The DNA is TGTGCCAGCAGCTTAGATGGGGGGGCTCGAGAGACCCAGTACTTC. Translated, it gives CASSLDGGARETQYF.